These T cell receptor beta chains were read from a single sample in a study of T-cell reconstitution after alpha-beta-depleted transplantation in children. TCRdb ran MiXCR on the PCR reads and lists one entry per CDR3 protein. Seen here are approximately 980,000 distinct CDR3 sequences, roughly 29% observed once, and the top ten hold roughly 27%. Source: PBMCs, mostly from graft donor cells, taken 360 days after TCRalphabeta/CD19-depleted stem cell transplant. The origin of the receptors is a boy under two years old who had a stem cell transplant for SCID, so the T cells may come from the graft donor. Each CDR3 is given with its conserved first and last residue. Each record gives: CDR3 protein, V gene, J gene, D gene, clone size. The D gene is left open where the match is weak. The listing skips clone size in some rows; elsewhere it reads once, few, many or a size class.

CASSYPISSSYEQYF	TRBV7-6	TRBJ2-7	-	few
CSARDPRSDSNQPQHF	TRBV20-1	TRBJ1-5	-	-
CSARKLAGDSYNEQFF	TRBV20-1	TRBJ2-1	TRBD2	few
CASSLHGPGGYTF	TRBV28	TRBJ1-2	-	many
CASSLEGRGEKLFF	TRBV5-1	TRBJ1-4	-	few
CATTGRGRTGELFF	TRBV28	TRBJ2-2	-	-
CASSPQSGVADTQYF	TRBV18	TRBJ2-3	-	-
CASSQTAGVYNEQFF	TRBV4-2	TRBJ2-1	TRBD2	-
CASSGQEHATNEKLFF	TRBV18	TRBJ1-4	TRBD1	-
CAARGLLGTGAAYEQYF	TRBV10-3	TRBJ2-7	TRBD1	-
CASSLLVGLEQFF	TRBV27	TRBJ2-1	-	-
CASSAYNPNRQGKTNTDTQYF	TRBV27	TRBJ2-3	TRBD1	-
CSALPSRGGDFEQYF	TRBV20-1	TRBJ2-7	-	-
CASSPTGTGRNIQYF	TRBV27	TRBJ2-4	TRBD1	once
CASSLAGFGWGASETQYF	TRBV28	TRBJ2-5	-	-
CSAVRMGGEKLFF	TRBV20-1	TRBJ1-4	-	-
CASSPHGYEQYF	TRBV5-1	TRBJ2-7	-	many
CASSLGGTGEHEQYF	TRBV28	TRBJ2-7	TRBD1	-
CASSPRAGSSGANVLTF	TRBV7-9	TRBJ2-6	-	-
CASSYYRGNTEAFF	TRBV6-5	TRBJ1-1	TRBD1	few
CASSSPDQETQYF	TRBV5-5	TRBJ2-5	-	-
CASSLPTGTGQETQYF	TRBV5-1	TRBJ2-5	TRBD1	few
CASRVLSGNEQFF	TRBV5-1	TRBJ2-1	-	-
CASNTGGLTGELFF	TRBV9	TRBJ2-2	TRBD1	-
CASSRTLSSYEQYF	TRBV10-2	TRBJ2-7	-	-
CASSFGRLNTEAFF	TRBV7-2	TRBJ1-1	-	-
CASSPPPHVTYEQYF	TRBV27	TRBJ2-7	-	few
CASSLGGADPYEQYF	TRBV28	TRBJ2-7	-	-
CASSYSLSGAGGELFF	TRBV6-2/TRBV6-3	TRBJ2-2	TRBD2	-
CSARSAGSTDTQYF	TRBV20-1	TRBJ2-3	-	few
CASSQEGGRSNEQYF	TRBV4-3	TRBJ2-7	-	-
CASSPERAARLDYEQYF	TRBV23-1	TRBJ2-7	-	-
CSARDGTGNQPQHF	TRBV20-1	TRBJ1-5	TRBD1	-
CASSFPDSPLHF	TRBV19	TRBJ1-6	-	-
CSATTGKADTQYF	TRBV29-1	TRBJ2-3	-	-
CASSQEDPGLETQYF	TRBV3-1	TRBJ2-5	-	-
CASSLGFGSSNQPQHF	TRBV5-6	TRBJ1-5	-	-
CASSKGGLAGYNEQFF	TRBV3-1	TRBJ2-1	TRBD2	-
CASSPTRGHTGELFF	TRBV12-3/TRBV12-4	TRBJ2-2	TRBD1	-
CASSLAGLAEQYF	TRBV7-9	TRBJ2-7	-	-
CASSGGPSGNTIYF	TRBV18	TRBJ1-3	-	-
CASSPLPDRANYGYTF	TRBV7-9	TRBJ1-2	-	-
CASSQDFGGDTDTQYF	TRBV4-2	TRBJ2-3	TRBD2	-
CASSQLRGGEDTQYF	TRBV5-1	TRBJ2-3	-	few
CSVHRGMVEEQYF	TRBV29-1	TRBJ2-7	TRBD1	few
CASSVAPWTANYGYTF	TRBV9	TRBJ1-2	-	-
CASIMFGDRVETQYF	TRBV13	TRBJ2-5	TRBD1	-
CASSFRDRGTYEQYF	TRBV5-1	TRBJ2-7	TRBD1	many
CASSEQPRIRTDTQYF	TRBV28	TRBJ2-3	-	-
CASSPTGVLEKLFF	TRBV12-3/TRBV12-4	TRBJ1-4	TRBD1	-
CASSQFPRNYEQYF	TRBV6-1	TRBJ2-7	-	few
CASSLIPVLGSPLHF	TRBV5-5	TRBJ1-6	-	-
CSAGPSGYSYNEQFF	TRBV29-1	TRBJ2-1	TRBD2	-
CASRDPGTATYNEQFF	TRBV2	TRBJ2-1	-	-
CSVGKAGGQQETQYF	TRBV29-1	TRBJ2-5	TRBD2	few
CSARDRTGSGNTIYF	TRBV20-1	TRBJ1-3	TRBD1	few
CASSQDWEEFKGSYNEQFF	TRBV4-2	TRBJ2-1	-	few
CASSPLSRQRTQYF	TRBV18	TRBJ2-3	-	-
CASRTATNEKLFF	TRBV5-1	TRBJ1-4	-	-
CASSQGLAGPSYNEQFF	TRBV4-1	TRBJ2-1	TRBD2	few